Detailed here is one TCR beta chain. With random hexamers, reverse transcription was performed on about 0.5 to 1 ug of RNA. A multiplex approach, immunoSEQ multiplex PCR, amplified TCR beta CDR3 across 54 Vbeta and 13 Jbeta. Via MiXCR, TCRdb re-called the immunoSEQ multiplex PCR reads, giving one row per CDR3 protein. The table lists some 120,000 distinct CDR3 sequences, 85% to 95% of them singletons. Healthy donors acted as controls, with matching for age and sex. This specimen belongs to a study of CD8 T cells in Susac syndrome. The TCR was taken from a human donor in good health. The specimen was CD8+ T cells from PBMCs.

The CDR3 loop is CASSQDETSGSVDEQFF. The CDR3 bases are TGCGCCAGCAGCCAAGACGAGACTAGCGGGAGTGTAGATGAGCAGTTCTTC. V is TRBV4-3 and J is TRBJ2-1; 12 bases align to TRBD2. Germline CDR1 and CDR2: LGHNA and YSLEER. This CDR3 region has 17 residues. V was pared by 0 bases and J by 8 bases, with 8 bases of the junction left unmatched.